This entry describes one TCR beta chain. Its antigen is not identified. The study ran its PCR with 60 Vbeta and 13 Jbeta primers. Profiled with immunoSEQ multiplex PCR; TCRdb holds only in-frame clones, not every one. The sample includes under 200,000 clones, 79% of them seen just once. Trimming took 6 bases from V and 2 from J; bases not matched to a gene: 4. Germline CDR1 and CDR2: SGHRS and YFSETQ. The CDR3 covers 14 residues. This entry is derived from a study of cytomegalovirus exposure and HLA in healthy donors. Study-wide results and limits: In vitro experiments confirmed that a few CMV-associated chains were specific for CMV antigens. Beyond CMV serostatus, there was no information to go on about immune exposure.

This sequence was found in a middle-aged woman in good health and CMV-seronegative. Sequenced sample: PBMCs. The chain employs TRBV5-1 and TRBJ2-2, with 7 bases identical to TRBD1. CDR3 amino acids: CASKGTANTGELFF. The CDR3 nucleotides are TGCGCCAGCAAAGGGACAGCTAACACCGGGGAGCTGTTTTTT.